This TCR beta chain stems from a study of Graves' ophthalmopathy and Graves' hyperthyroidism. General study points: A model of 13 signatures distinguished ophthalmopathy from stable hyperthyroidism at 85% to 90% sensitivity and approximately 81% specificity. A majority of expanded thyroid clonotypes exceeding 0.001 frequency were likewise present in blood.

A remark on this clonotype: Antigen unknown.

Trimming stripped 6 bases from V and 7 bases from J, with 16 bases between. The CDR3 totals 13 residues. Germline V gene data show CDR1 as SEHNR and CDR2 as FQNEAQ (reference sequence). For repertoire sequencing, the TCR beta CDR3 regions were amplified from RNA transcripts. After a first-round RT-PCR with HTBI primers, a second-round multiplex PCR was run. MiXCR, run by TCRdb on the multiplex PCR reads, gives a single entry per CDR3 protein. This sample has approximately 540,000 distinct CDR3 sequences; roughly 39% occur once, and the top ten carry less than 4.5%. Sequencing used peripheral blood or thyroid tissue (not recorded which). V usage is TRBV7-9 and J usage is TRBJ2-7; D ambiguous. The source is an adult man with Graves' hyperthyroidism. CDR3 region: CASSLSPLSEQYF. CDR3 coding DNA: TGTGCCAGCAGTTTATCCCCGCTATCGGAGCAGTACTTC.